The 2 T cell receptor beta chains below all came from one sample that was sequenced in a study of T cells in Graves' hyperthyroidism and ophthalmopathy. RNA transcripts yielded amplified TCR beta CDR3 regions. The HTBI set primed first-round TCR CDR3 RT-PCR. TCRdb redid the calling of the multiplex PCR reads with MiXCR, one entry per CDR3 protein. The sample has about 160,000 distinct CDR3 sequences; about 9.4% are singletons. Sequenced input: blood. The receptors originated from a woman aged 18-30 years with Graves' hyperthyroidism that later progressed to Graves' ophthalmopathy.

This clonotype was recorded at least ten times. The J gene is TRBJ1-1, the V gene TRBV3-1, with D hard to call. This CDR3 has 14 amino acids. CDR1 and CDR2 from the germline V gene are LGHDT and YNNKEL (reference sequence). V dropped 1 base and J dropped 8 bases, with 14 bases sitting between them. The CDR3 sequence: CASSQALSHPEAFF. The CDR3 DNA sequence: TGTGCCAGCAGCCAAGCTCTTTCGCACCCGGAAGCTTTCTTT.

This clonotype came up many times. The CDR3 DNA sequence: TGTGCCAGCAGCACCCGGACAGGGTTACCCTCCTACAATGAGCAGTTCTTC. Translation gives CASSTRTGLPSYNEQFF. The chain couples TRBV7-9 to TRBJ2-1, with 8 nucleotides matching TRBD1. The germline CDR1 and CDR2 sequences are SEHNR and FQNEAQ (reference sequence). Unmatched junction bases numbered 9, after V lost 5 bases and J lost 0 bases. The length of the CDR3 is 17 residues.